Listed here are 12 T cell receptor beta chains from one sample, sequenced in a study of cytomegalovirus exposure and HLA in healthy donors listed by TCRdb under 2017. Library creation used the immunoSEQ multiplex PCR assay. For the multiplex PCR, a mixture combining 60 forward primers for TCR Vbeta segments and 13 reverse primers for TCR Jbeta segments was used. The clones in this table, taken by TCRdb from immuneACCESS, are in-frame only. Not every clone is retained; where verified, under half of the shortfall comes from an unresolved V gene, and the cause of the rest is unknown. In this sample the table shows 150,000 to 250,000 clones, roughly 85% of which occur a single time. The ten largest make up about 2% of the sample. Source material: PBMCs. The source of these receptors is a woman aged 50 to 60 in good health and CMV-seronegative.

The chain has TRBV14 and TRBJ2-2, with TRBD2 matching over 13 bases. V shed 5 bases, J shed 7 bases, and the junction held 7 bases outside the gene matches. Germline-derived CDR1 and CDR2 are SGHDN and FVKESK. The CDR3 has 16 residues. DNA for the CDR3: TGTGCCAGCAGCTCCACTAGCGGGAGGGCGGACGGGGAGCTGTTTTTT. Translating gives CASSSTSGRADGELFF.

V gene TRBV5-1 combines with J gene TRBJ2-3; 8 nucleotides align to TRBD2. The CDR3 is 15 amino acids. V lost 0 bases to trimming and J lost 3 bases; unmatched junction nucleotides: 3. Looked up from germline, CDR1 is SGHRS and CDR2 is YFSETQ. The CDR3 reads CASSLGPGGTDTQYF. The CDR3 DNA is TGCGCCAGCAGCTTGGGCCCGGGAGGGACAGATACGCAGTATTTT.

This clone showed up just a few times. The chain carries TRBV11-2 and TRBJ1-2; 11 bases match TRBD1. The CDR3 loop spans 14 amino acids. The junction had 5 bases not matched to a gene; V was cut back by 4 bases and J by 7 bases. Germline CDR1 reads SGHAT; CDR2 reads FQNNGV. CDR3: CASSSSGTGGGYTF. In DNA form, the CDR3 reads TGTGCCAGCAGCTCTTCCGGGACAGGGGGTGGCTACACCTTC.

The chain is built from TRBV29-1 and TRBJ1-2, with 7 bases matching TRBD1. This CDR3 spans 15 amino acids. The trim removed 0 bases at V and 1 base at J, leaving 5 bases unmatched. Germline assignment: CDR1 SQVTM and CDR2 ANQGSEA. The CDR3 protein is CSVEDRDRDNYGYTF. For the CDR3, the DNA is TGCAGCGTTGAAGATCGGGACAGAGATAACTATGGCTACACCTTC.

This chain joins TRBV30 and TRBJ2-1; no firm D call. Looked up from germline, CDR1 is GTSNPN and CDR2 is SVGIG (reference sequence). The ends were cut back, 7 bases at V and 9 bases at J, with 22 bases in the middle. There are 14 residues in the CDR3. The CDR3 coding sequence is TGTGCCTACTCAGGTAGTATGACCTCCACTGAGCAGTTCTTC. It yields the protein CAYSGSMTSTEQFF.

The chain's CDR3 is CASSHQGSQETQYF. CDR3 coding DNA: TGTGCCAGCAGCCACCAGGGGTCCCAAGAGACCCAGTACTTC. The chain is built from TRBV5-4 and TRBJ2-5, with a tentative D call TRBD1 (6 bases). V lost 4 bases to trimming and J lost 1 base, with 11 bases between them. Germline lookup yields CDR1 SGHNT and CDR2 YYREEE (reference sequence). This CDR3 contains 14 residues.

V and J are TRBV7-9 and TRBJ2-3, with 8 bases fitting TRBD2. This CDR3 is 17 amino acids long. Germline V gene data show CDR1 as SEHNR and CDR2 as FQNEAQ (reference sequence). V shed 1 base, J shed 0 bases, and the junction held 6 bases outside the gene matches. In DNA form, the CDR3 reads TGTGCCAGCAGCTTAGGCAGCGGGAGTTGGAGCACAGATACGCAGTATTTT. Translation: CASSLGSGSWSTDTQYF.

V gene TRBV15 combines with J gene TRBJ2-5; 7 nucleotides match TRBD1. CDR1 is LNHNV and CDR2 is YYDKDF in the germline V gene (reference sequence). V lost 0 bases to trimming and J lost 6 bases; unmatched junction nucleotides: 10. The CDR3 extends over 16 amino acids. CDR3 protein: CATSRDPGQVWKTQYF. The CDR3 DNA sequence: TGTGCCACCAGCAGAGATCCAGGACAGGTCTGGAAGACCCAGTACTTC.

The chain joins TRBV7-6 to TRBJ2-5; the D gene is possibly TRBD2 (5 bases). V was clipped by 1 base and J by 4 bases, with 10 bases between them. Germline CDR1 reads SGHVS; CDR2 reads FNYEAQ. There are 14 residues in the CDR3. The CDR3 sequence is CASSLGASGETQYF. DNA for the CDR3: TGTGCCAGCAGCTTAGGGGCCAGCGGAGAGACCCAGTACTTC.

This chain links TRBV6-1 with TRBJ1-5; no definite D call. V gave up 6 bases and J gave up 1 base, with 7 bases separating them. The CDR3 has 13 residues. The germline gives CDR1 MNHNS, CDR2 SASEGT. This CDR3 reads CASSLFSNQPQHF. The CDR3 DNA is TGTGCCAGCAGCCTTTTCAGCAATCAGCCCCAGCATTTT.

The chain employs TRBV7-2 and TRBJ2-5, with 7 nucleotides matching TRBD2. V gave up 5 bases and J gave up 5 bases; unmatched junction bases: 5. Germline CDR1 reads SGHTA; CDR2 reads FQGNSA. The length of the CDR3 is 13 residues. CDR3 DNA sequence: TGTGCCAGCAGCGTGACTAGCCCGGAGACCCAGTACTTC. This sequence encodes CASSVTSPETQYF.

The rearrangement joins TRBV6-5 to TRBJ1-4; TRBD1 agrees at 11 bases. This CDR3 is 15 amino acids long. After removal of 2 bases from V and 5 bases from J, the junction contained 1 base not matched to a gene. Germline V gene lookup returns CDR1 MNHEY and CDR2 SVGAGI. CDR3 DNA sequence: TGTGCCAGCAGTTACGGGGACAGGGGGAATGAAAAACTGTTTTTT. Its protein is CASSYGDRGNEKLFF.